These T cell receptor beta chains were read from a single sample in a study of blood T cell repertoires in COVID-19. This table comes from immunoSEQ multiplex PCR, and its TCRdb copy is limited to in-frame clones, with some not included. This table holds 40,000 or so clones, about 92% found once. The source material was peripheral blood. The receptors come from a human donor in a cohort sampled during active COVID-19. The CDR3 runs from the conserved cysteine through the conserved F or W. A D gene is named only where the DNA matches it firmly. For some rows the clone size is stated as once, few or many, or as a class when expanded; others skip it.

>TRBV2|once|TRBD1|TRBJ1-5
TGTGCCAGCGGACAGGGCAAGGGCGGGGGTAATCAGCCCCAGCATTTT
CASGQGKGGGNQPQHF
>TRBV6-5|-|TRBD1|TRBJ2-7
TGTGCCAGCAGTTACAACAGGGGACAGTACGAGCAGTACTTC
CASSYNRGQYEQYF
>TRBV9|-|TRBD2|TRBJ2-1
TGTGCCAGCAGCGGCGGCCACAGCGGGGGCAATGAGCAGTTCTTC
CASSGGHSGGNEQFF
>TRBV24-1|-|-|TRBJ1-3
TGTGCCACCAGTGACACGAAGACATTCTACTCTGGAAACACCATATATTTT
CATSDTKTFYSGNTIYF
>TRBV30|-|TRBD2|TRBJ2-1
TGTGCCTGGAGTGTACCGGGACTAGCGGTTAATGAGCAGTTCTTC
CAWSVPGLAVNEQFF
>TRBV19|few|TRBD1|TRBJ1-1
TGTGCCAGTGTTGACAGGGGACTGGGCAGCACTGAAGCTTTCTTT
CASVDRGLGSTEAFF
>TRBV7-2|few|TRBD2|TRBJ2-5
TGTGCCAGCAGCTTTGTAGCGGGGGGCTGGGAGACCCAGTACTTC
CASSFVAGGWETQYF
>TRBV5-6|-|-|TRBJ2-7
TGTGCCAGCAGCGTTTTGATACCGATGACAGCCACCTACGAGCAGTACTTC
CASSVLIPMTATYEQYF
>TRBV18|-|-|TRBJ1-6
TGTGCCAGCTCACCATCGGCAGGTCCCCCCCATACACCCCTCCACTTT
CASSPSAGPPHTPLHF
>TRBV21-1|-|-|TRBJ2-6
TGTGCCAGCAGCAAATCCCGGAGCTCTGGGGCCAACGTCCTGACTTTC
CASSKSRSSGANVLTF
>TRBV7-2|-|TRBD2|TRBJ2-7
TGTGCCAGCAGCTTAGGTGTAGCGGGAGGGCAATACGAGCAGTACTTC
CASSLGVAGGQYEQYF
>TRBV28|-|TRBD1|TRBJ1-5
TGTGCCAGCAGCCCGTTAACTACAGGGGGCAGGGGTCAGCCCCAGCATTTT
CASSPLTTGGRGQPQHF
>TRBV9|-|TRBD2|TRBJ2-3
TGTGCCAGCAGCGTAGCTGGGACTAGCGGGGGGGCGGTAGATACGCAGTATTTT
CASSVAGTSGGAVDTQYF
>TRBV4-1|-|TRBD1|TRBJ2-5
TGCGCCAGCAGCCAAGATGGGACAGGGGGAGAGACCCAGTACTTC
CASSQDGTGGETQYF